These 26 T cell receptor beta chains share one sample of origin, sequenced in a study of early T cells in non-severe SARS-CoV-2 infection. TCRdb re-derived calls from the 5' RACE reads in MiXCR, one entry per CDR3 protein. The table shows about 46,000 distinct CDR3 sequences, with over 5% occurring only once. Sample: whole blood, taken at baseline. Receptor source: an adult who was a healthcare worker with PCR-confirmed SARS-CoV-2 infection or an uninfected control (not recorded which).

V gene TRBV2 combines with J gene TRBJ2-7, with unresolved D. V was cut by 3 bases and J by 4 bases, with 7 bases left in between. The CDR3 runs 12 residues. The germline CDR1 and CDR2 sequences are SNHLY and FYNNEI. The CDR3 nucleotides read TGTGCCAGCAGTGATTACGGGTACGAGCAGTACTTC. Protein: CASSDYGYEQYF. Full variable domain (outside the CDR3, taken from reference TRBV2 and TRBJ2-7): EPEVTQTPSHQVTQMGQEVILRCVPISNHLYFYWYRQILGQKVEFLVSFYNNEISEKSEIFDDQFSVERPDGSNFTLKIRSTKLEDSAMYFCASSDYGYEQYFGPGTRLTVT.

The chain has TRBV25-1 and TRBJ1-1; D is unresolved. Per germline, CDR1 MGHDK and CDR2 SYGVNS. The CDR3 has 14 residues. Between the trimmed V and J ends, which lost 4 bases and 1 base, there was a span of 10 bases. The CDR3 coding sequence is TGTGCCAGCAGTGCTGGGCTCGGGAACACTGAAGCTTTCTTT. Translation: CASSAGLGNTEAFF.

J is TRBJ2-7 and V is TRBV7-6; D gene ambiguous. The CDR3 totals 13 residues. V lost 5 bases, J lost 4 bases, and 12 bases lay in between. Germline loops: CDR1 SGHVS, CDR2 FNYEAQ. The CDR3 here is CASSQAAIYEQYF. In nucleotides, the CDR3 is TGTGCCAGCAGCCAGGCGGCGATTTACGAGCAGTACTTC.

V is TRBV20-1 and J is TRBJ2-1; the match to TRBD2 covers 9 bases. This CDR3 region has 14 residues. Germline assignment: CDR1 DFQATT and CDR2 SNEGSKA (reference sequence). V lost 6 bases and J lost 9; bases outside the gene matches: 12. CDR3 nucleotide sequence: TGCAGTGCCCAGGCGGGCGGGAGGGCCACTGAGCAGTTCTTC. Translated, it gives CSAQAGGRATEQFF.

This clonotype has a count of ten or more. The chain combines TRBV6-2 or TRBV6-3 with TRBJ1-1; D possibly corresponds to TRBD1 (5 bases). Per the germline V gene, CDR1 is MNHEY and CDR2 is SVGEGT. The ends were cut back, 2 bases at V and 3 bases at J, with 13 bases in the middle. The CDR3 length is 15 residues. In nucleotides, the CDR3 is TGTGCCAGCAGTTACCCGTCTCAGGGTCACACTGAAGCTTTCTTT. Amino acid sequence: CASSYPSQGHTEAFF.

The sample holds one count of this clonotype. One base away lies a much larger clone, so this may be a sequencing read error. The J gene is TRBJ2-1, the V gene TRBV6-1, with D hard to call. The CDR3 length is 13 residues. Germline loops: CDR1 MNHNS, CDR2 SASEGT. V gave up 3 bases and J gave up 15 bases, with 18 bases separating them. The CDR3 loop reads CASSEWELASPFF. DNA of the CDR3: TGTGCCAGCAGTGAGTGGGAATTGGCCTCGCCGTTCTTC.

Many counts were recorded for this clonotype. The chain joins TRBV11-2 to TRBJ1-2; tentatively, D is TRBD1 (6 bases). The CDR3 runs to 14 residues. Germline CDR1 and CDR2: SGHAT and FQNNGV. Trimming removed 6 bases from V and 1 base from J, with 12 bases in between. CDR3 coding DNA: TGTGCCAGCAGTCCGGACAGCTATAACTATGGCTACACCTTC. This translates into CASSPDSYNYGYTF.

In its sample, this clonotype was seen many times. J is TRBJ2-7 and V is TRBV29-1; possibly TRBD2 for D (7 bases). V was clipped by 5 bases and J by 6 bases, with 17 bases between them. The CDR3 totals 13 residues. Germline V gene lookup returns CDR1 SQVTM and CDR2 ANQGSEA. Here the CDR3 DNA reads TGCAGCGTTAAACAGGGAGGGGTAGGCGAGCAGTACTTC. Amino acid sequence: CSVKQGGVGEQYF.

This clonotype was found many times. The chain links TRBV20-1 to TRBJ2-1; D is unresolved. V was cut by 6 bases and J by 1 base, with 4 bases left in between. The CDR3 spans 11 residues. CDR1 DFQATT and CDR2 SNEGSKA come from the germline V gene (reference sequence). The DNA for the CDR3 is TGCAGTGCCAGTTCCTACAATGAGCAGTTCTTC. Protein product: CSASSYNEQFF.

The rearrangement uses TRBV28 and TRBJ2-6; no clear D gene. Germline V gene sequence: CDR1 MDHEN, CDR2 SYDVKM. The CDR3 has 15 amino acids. Deletions cut 6 bases from V and 2 bases from J, with 11 bases between. CDR3 bases: TGTGCCAGCAGCCCGGAAAAACCTGGGGCCAACGTCCTGACTTTC. The encoded protein is CASSPEKPGANVLTF.

This CDR3 is CSAPVGTEAFF. In nucleotides, the CDR3 is TGCAGCGCTCCGGTGGGTACTGAAGCTTTCTTT. The V gene is TRBV29-1, the J gene TRBJ1-1; D remains ambiguous. The V and J ends lost 7 bases and 5 bases respectively, with 11 bases between them. CDR1 is SQVTM, CDR2 ANQGSEA, per germline. This CDR3 comprises 11 residues.

This clonotype has only a few counts. CDR3 sequence (DNA): TGTGCCAGCAGCTTAGGGGCGGGGCCCTACGAGCAGTACTTC. Translating gives CASSLGAGPYEQYF. V is TRBV7-8 and J is TRBJ2-7; D is possibly TRBD2 (6 bases). V shed 1 base and J shed 2 bases, with 9 bases lying between them. The V gene's germline CDR1 is SGHVS and CDR2 FQNEAQ. The CDR3 is made up of 14 amino acids.

This clonotype was picked up one time. Just one base apart from a much larger clone, this may be a read error. The chain links TRBV6-1 to TRBJ1-3; D is unresolved. The germline V gene has CDR1 MNHNS and CDR2 SASEGT. There are 15 residues in the CDR3. The CDR3: CASSDSGSYGNTICF. In DNA, the CDR3 is TGTGCCAGCAGTGATTCAGGATCTTATGGAAACACCATATGTTTT.

The chain combines TRBV20-1 with TRBJ2-2; D is ambiguous. The V gene's germline CDR1 is DFQATT and CDR2 SNEGSKA (reference sequence). The CDR3 is 12 residues long. V shed 1 base and J shed 3 bases, with 3 bases lying between them. CDR3 in DNA: TGCAGTGCTAGAGTATACACCGGGGAGCTGTTTTTT. It translates to CSARVYTGELFF.

This clonotype was detected ten times or more. This chain uses TRBV4-1 with TRBJ1-5; TRBD1 aligns across 7 bases. The CDR3 is 17 amino acids. Per the germline V gene, CDR1 is MGHRA and CDR2 is YSYEKL. V shed 0 bases and J 0 bases; nucleotides not matched to a gene: 5. Here the CDR3 reads CASSQEFRDSSNQPQHF. The CDR3 region has the DNA TGCGCCAGCAGCCAAGAGTTCCGGGACAGTAGCAATCAGCCCCAGCATTTT.

Many counts were recorded for this clonotype. The chain combines TRBV19 with TRBJ2-7; 7 bases agree with TRBD1. This CDR3 has 13 amino acids. V lost 7 bases to trimming and J lost 1 base; unmatched junction nucleotides: 4. Germline assignment: CDR1 LNHDA and CDR2 SQIVND (reference sequence). CDR3 loop: CASTPGQSYEQYF. CDR3 sequence (DNA): TGTGCCAGTACCCCGGGACAGTCCTACGAGCAGTACTTC.

The table lists this clonotype with many counts. V gene TRBV7-9 combines with J gene TRBJ2-1; TRBD2 matches at 11 bases. The CDR3 consists of 15 residues. J was trimmed by 4 bases and V by 6 bases; bases with no gene match: 5. Germline V gene lookup returns CDR1 SEHNR and CDR2 FQNEAQ (reference sequence). The CDR3 protein is CASSFGTSGYNEQFF. CDR3 DNA: TGTGCCAGCAGTTTCGGGACTAGCGGTTACAATGAGCAGTTCTTC. The whole variable domain, remainder taken from reference TRBV7-9 and TRBJ2-1, is DTGVSQNPRHKITKRGQNVTFRCDPISEHNRLYWYRQTLGQGPEFLTYFQNEAQLEKSRLLSDRFSAERPKGSFSTLEIQRTEQGDSAMYLCASSFGTSGYNEQFFGPGTRLTVL.

This clonotype was recorded at least ten times. V is TRBV13 and J is TRBJ2-7; D is unclear. Germline V gene data show CDR1 as PRHDT and CDR2 as FYEKMQ (reference sequence). The CDR3 has 12 residues. V lost 2 bases to trimming and J lost 2 bases, with 4 bases between them. The CDR3: CASSLLAYEQYF. The CDR3 DNA sequence: TGTGCCAGCAGCTTATTAGCCTACGAGCAGTACTTC.

This clonotype was recorded at least ten times. The gene calls are TRBV7-9 and TRBJ1-2; D is unresolved. The germline V gene encodes CDR1 SEHNR and CDR2 FQNEAQ (reference sequence). V dropped 1 base and J dropped 5 bases, with 17 bases sitting between them. The CDR3 contains 16 residues. CDR3 sequence reads: CASSLEPDPRAYGYTF. The CDR3 bases are TGTGCCAGCAGCTTAGAACCCGACCCGAGAGCATATGGCTACACCTTC.

In its sample, this clonotype was seen a few times. The J gene is TRBJ2-3, the V gene TRBV19, with 15 bases identical to TRBD2. The germline V gene encodes CDR1 LNHDA and CDR2 SQIVND (reference sequence). CDR3 size: 16 residues. V shed 7 bases and J 5 bases; nucleotides not matched to a gene: 7. The CDR3 loop is CASMKGLAGGLDTQYF. DNA of the CDR3: TGTGCCAGTATGAAGGGACTAGCGGGAGGACTAGATACGCAGTATTTT.

This clonotype was observed a handful of times. V and J are TRBV29-1 and TRBJ1-1, with TRBD1 matching 7 bases. Trimming cost V 6 bases and J 4 bases; bases outside gene matches: 11. Per the germline V gene, CDR1 is SQVTM and CDR2 is ANQGSEA. This CDR3 contains 14 residues. The CDR3 sequence: CSVGTGVGITEAFF. CDR3 DNA sequence: TGCAGCGTCGGTACAGGGGTTGGAATCACTGAAGCTTTCTTT.

The chain is built from TRBV6-1 and TRBJ2-7; 9 bases line up with TRBD2. Germline V gene sequence: CDR1 MNHNS, CDR2 SASEGT. This CDR3 has 16 amino acids. Trimming removed 0 bases from V and 4 bases from J; junction bases left unmatched: 7. CDR3 sequence (DNA): TGTGCCAGCAGTGAAGCGTTAGCGGGAGCGGGATACGAGCAGTACTTC. This translates into CASSEALAGAGYEQYF.

This clonotype was seen at least ten times. This sequence joins TRBV5-4 and TRBJ2-7, with D perhaps matching TRBD1 (5 bases). This CDR3 is 14 amino acids long. CDR1 SGHNT and CDR2 YYREEE come from the germline V gene (reference sequence). Trimming removed 0 bases from V and 4 bases from J, with 11 bases in between. The CDR3 coding sequence is TGTGCCAGCAGCTTGGGCAGGGAAAGGTACGAGCAGTACTTC. It specifies CASSLGRERYEQYF.

This clonotype was seen at least ten times. V gene TRBV29-1 combines with J gene TRBJ1-4; D is unclear. Germline-derived CDR1 and CDR2 are SQVTM and ANQGSEA. The CDR3 extends over 12 amino acids. V dropped 4 bases and J dropped 5 bases, with 8 bases sitting between them. The CDR3 region is CSVVGFNEKLFF. DNA of the CDR3: TGCAGCGTTGTAGGATTCAATGAAAAACTGTTTTTT.

This clonotype appeared a few times. The chain employs TRBV20-1 and TRBJ2-7; weak D call: TRBD2 (5 bases). The CDR3 sequence is 13 residues long. Germline V lookup: CDR1 DFQATT, CDR2 SNEGSKA (reference sequence). Trimming removed 0 bases from V and 3 bases from J, with 9 bases in between. The CDR3 sequence: CSARDYGIYEQYF. CDR3 nucleotide sequence: TGCAGTGCTAGAGATTACGGGATCTACGAGCAGTACTTC.

This clonotype occurred a few times. The rearrangement uses TRBV6-1 and TRBJ2-3; D call uncertain. Germline loops: CDR1 MNHNS, CDR2 SASEGT. This CDR3 region has 14 residues. Trimming removed 1 base from V and 4 bases from J, with 9 bases in between. CDR3 in DNA: TGTGCCAGCAGTGAAGACGTTTGGCCAGATACGCAGTATTTT. This gives the protein CASSEDVWPDTQYF.